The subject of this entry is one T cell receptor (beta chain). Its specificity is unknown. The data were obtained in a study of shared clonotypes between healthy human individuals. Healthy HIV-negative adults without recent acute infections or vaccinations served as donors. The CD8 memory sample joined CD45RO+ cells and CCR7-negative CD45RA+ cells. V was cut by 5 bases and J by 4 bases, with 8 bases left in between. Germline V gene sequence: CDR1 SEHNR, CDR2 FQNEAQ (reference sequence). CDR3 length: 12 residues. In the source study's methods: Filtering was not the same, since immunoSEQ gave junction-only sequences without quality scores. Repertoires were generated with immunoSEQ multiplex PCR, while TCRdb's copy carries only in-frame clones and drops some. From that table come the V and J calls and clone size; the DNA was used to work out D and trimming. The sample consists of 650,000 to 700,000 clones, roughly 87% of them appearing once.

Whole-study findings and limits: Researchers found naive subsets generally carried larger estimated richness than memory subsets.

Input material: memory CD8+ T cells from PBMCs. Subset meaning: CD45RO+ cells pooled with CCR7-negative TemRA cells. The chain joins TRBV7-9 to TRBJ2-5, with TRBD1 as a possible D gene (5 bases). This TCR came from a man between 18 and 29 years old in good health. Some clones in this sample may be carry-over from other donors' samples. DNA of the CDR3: TGTGCCAGCAGCGTAGGGGTAGAGACCCAGTACTTC. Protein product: CASSVGVETQYF. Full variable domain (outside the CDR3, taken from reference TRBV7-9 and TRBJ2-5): DTGVSQNPRHKITKRGQNVTFRCDPISEHNRLYWYRQTLGQGPEFLTYFQNEAQLEKSRLLSDRFSAERPKGSFSTLEIQRTEQGDSAMYLCASSVGVETQYFGPGTRLLVL.